What follows describes a single T cell receptor (beta chain). This sample is part of a study of blood T cell repertoires in COVID-19. Whole-study context: Donors in the United States, Italy and Spain gave samples during acute or convalescent COVID-19. PBMCs, B-cell-depleted T cells, or T cells were the source of the cDNA or gDNA that made up the material.

Per the authors' pipeline: Reference gene primers were amplified, and this amplification served to estimate nucleated cell counts. Method: immunoSEQ multiplex PCR; TCRdb's copy keeps in-frame clones and lacks some. The V and J calls and clone size were taken over from that table, and D and trimming were inferred from the DNA. The sample includes 150,000 to 200,000 clones, roughly 90% of them seen just once. The germline CDR1 and CDR2 sequences are MNHEY and SVGAGI. This CDR3 spans 16 amino acids. V was pared by 0 bases and J by 4 bases, with 13 bases between. Material: peripheral blood. The TCR was taken from a man aged 60-69 years with active or convalescent COVID-19. This sequence joins TRBV6-5 and TRBJ1-3; no clear D. Here the CDR3 reads CASSYSGGGSGNTIYF. DNA for the CDR3: TGTGCCAGCAGTTACTCAGGTGGAGGTTCAGGAAACACCATATATTTT.